The 29 T cell receptor beta chains given below trace back to one sample, sequenced in a study of brain T cells in children with intractable seizures (dated by TCRdb to about 2021). The library was prepared using the immunoSEQ multiplex PCR assay. TCRdb limited this immuneACCESS table to in-frame rearrangements with V and J called. A share of clones is missing; checked studies link under half to unresolved V genes, and the rest is unexplained. Present in this sample are 50,000 to 75,000 clones, around 95% of which were seen just once. Of the sample, around 0.4% is held by the ten largest clones. This specimen's time point label, per the study, means: resected brain tissue, or blood drawn just prior to surgery. Sequenced material: peripheral blood, taken at surgery. Receptors were obtained from a boy in the first two years of life with focal cortical dysplasia and intractable seizures.

This chain connects TRBV18 to TRBJ1-6; maybe TRBD1 (6 bases). V lost 5 bases and J 4 bases, leaving 9 bases between the germline ends. The CDR3 totals 14 residues. Germline V lookup: CDR1 KGHSH, CDR2 LQKENI. This CDR3 reads CASSNQGYNSPLHF. Here the CDR3 DNA reads TGTGCCAGCTCAAACCAGGGGTATAATTCACCCCTCCACTTT.

The gene calls are TRBV14 and TRBJ2-1; 8 nucleotides agree with TRBD1. V shed 4 bases and J 4 bases; nucleotides not matched to a gene: 12. The CDR3 is 17 residues long. Germline values: CDR1 SGHDN, CDR2 FVKESK. The CDR3 nucleotides are TGTGCCAGCAGCCCTCGGGTGGGACAGGTGGCTTACAATGAGCAGTTCTTC. It translates to CASSPRVGQVAYNEQFF.

This clone was recorded a few times. This chain uses TRBV5-4 with TRBJ1-2; no firm D call. The V gene lost 0 bases and the J gene lost 2 bases, with 11 bases spanning the gap. The CDR3 length is 15 residues. Germline assignment: CDR1 SGHNT and CDR2 YYREEE (reference sequence). The CDR3 loop is CASSLAGVGNYGYTF. DNA of the CDR3: TGTGCCAGCAGCTTGGCCGGGGTTGGGAACTATGGCTACACCTTC.

The gene calls are TRBV18 and TRBJ1-2; 11 bases agree with TRBD1. Germline assignment: CDR1 KGHSH and CDR2 LQKENI. V shed 3 bases, J shed 5 bases, and the junction held 5 bases outside the gene matches. The CDR3 is 15 amino acids. CDR3 bases: TGTGCCAGCTCACCCGGGACAGGGGGGCGTTATGGCTACACCTTC. It is translated as CASSPGTGGRYGYTF.

The chain carries TRBV10-3 and TRBJ2-5; D is possibly TRBD2 (6 bases). V lost 6 bases and J 3 bases, leaving 14 bases between the germline ends. Looked up from germline, CDR1 is ENHRY and CDR2 is SYGVKD. The CDR3 sequence is 14 residues long. The CDR3 bases are TGTGCCATCAGCAGGGACTTATCGAAAGAGACCCAGTACTTC. It translates to CAISRDLSKETQYF.

The V and J genes are TRBV6-5 and TRBJ1-1; D remains ambiguous. The CDR3 is made up of 15 amino acids. The germline V and J ends were trimmed by 2 bases and 0 bases, with 10 bases remaining between them. Germline loops: CDR1 MNHEY, CDR2 SVGAGI. The CDR3 here is CASSYRQSMNTEAFF. The CDR3, as DNA: TGTGCCAGCAGTTACCGGCAGAGCATGAACACTGAAGCTTTCTTT.

The chain carries TRBV2 and TRBJ2-3, with no clear D. The CDR3 runs to 9 residues. Deletions cut 8 bases from V and 8 bases from J, with 5 bases between. Germline-derived CDR1 and CDR2 are SNHLY and FYNNEI. CDR3 residues: CASSRTQYF. The CDR3 DNA reads TGTGCCAGCTCGCGTACGCAGTATTTT.

This rearrangement joins TRBV19 to TRBJ1-5; TRBD1 is a possible D gene (5 bases). Germline values: CDR1 LNHDA, CDR2 SQIVND (reference sequence). This CDR3 has 15 amino acids. V was clipped by 2 bases and J by 0 bases, with 8 bases between them. CDR3 sequence: CASSIWGDSNQPQHF. The CDR3, as DNA: TGTGCCAGTAGTATATGGGGGGATAGCAATCAGCCCCAGCATTTT.

The chain employs TRBV3-1 (or the pseudogene TRBV3-2) and TRBJ1-1; 8 nucleotides match TRBD1. Germline V gene data show CDR1 as LGHDT and CDR2 as YNNKEL (reference sequence). The CDR3 runs to 14 residues. With 1 base clipped from V and 7 bases from J, the junction kept 5 bases outside the gene matches. CDR3 nucleotide sequence: TGTGCCAGCAGCCAAGCCGACAGGGGAAGTGAAGCTTTCTTT. This sequence encodes CASSQADRGSEAFF.

The chain couples TRBV7-2 to TRBJ1-5; D ambiguous. The V end was cut by 5 bases, the J end by 0 bases, with 11 bases between. This CDR3 contains 15 residues. Germline CDR1 reads SGHTA; CDR2 reads FQGNSA. In nucleotides, the CDR3 is TGTGCCAGCAGCCTGACCGGAATTAGCAATCAGCCCCAGCATTTT. Protein product: CASSLTGISNQPQHF.

This rearrangement joins TRBV20-1 to TRBJ2-3, with D maybe TRBD2 (5 bases). V shed 3 bases and J shed 0 bases, with 13 bases lying between them. The CDR3 has 15 amino acids. Germline CDR1 and CDR2: DFQATT and SNEGSKA (reference sequence). CDR3 bases: TGCAGTGCTAGTACCAGCGGATATAGCACAGATACGCAGTATTTT. This gives the protein CSASTSGYSTDTQYF.

This clone was counted once. V usage is TRBV13 and J usage is TRBJ2-1, with TRBD2 matching over 9 bases. This CDR3 is 17 amino acids long. Germline loops: CDR1 PRHDT, CDR2 FYEKMQ (reference sequence). J was trimmed by 9 bases and V by 7 bases; bases with no gene match: 19. CDR3 sequence: CASTEIGAGGPDAEQFF. DNA for the CDR3: TGTGCCAGCACCGAAATAGGGGCGGGAGGGCCCGATGCTGAGCAGTTCTTC.

This chain connects TRBV6-1 to TRBJ1-5, with D hard to call. The V and J ends lost 0 bases and 0 bases respectively, with 6 bases between them. The germline V gene has CDR1 MNHNS and CDR2 SASEGT. The CDR3 loop spans 15 amino acids. The chain's CDR3 is CASSEASGSNQPQHF. CDR3 sequence (DNA): TGTGCCAGCAGTGAAGCAAGCGGTAGCAATCAGCCCCAGCATTTT.

This clone turned up a few times. The chain uses TRBV18 and TRBJ1-6; D not resolved. Germline CDR1 and CDR2: KGHSH and LQKENI. V was cut by 5 bases and J by 9 bases, with 11 bases left in between. The CDR3 has 13 amino acids. The CDR3 DNA reads as TGTGCCAGCTCAGAGGGTCGGGGTTCACCCCTCCACTTT. Its protein product is CASSEGRGSPLHF. The complete variable domain, with remaining parts taken from reference TRBV18 and TRBJ1-6, reads NAGVMQNPRHLVRRRGQEARLRCSPMKGHSHVYWYRQLPEEGLKFMVYLQKENIIDESGMPKERFSAEFPKEGPSILRIQQVVRGDSAAYFCASSEGRGSPLHFGNGTRLTVT.

This chain uses TRBV6-6 with TRBJ2-7; TRBD1 is a possible D gene (5 bases). The V end lost 5 bases, the J end lost 4 bases, and 12 bases lay between the germline ends. CDR1 is MNHNY, CDR2 SVGAGI, per germline (reference sequence). The CDR3 runs 13 residues. CDR3 protein: CASSHGTGYEQYF. As DNA, the CDR3 is TGTGCCAGCAGTCACGGCACAGGTTACGAGCAGTACTTC.

The chain links TRBV7-2 to TRBJ2-2, with D maybe TRBD1 (5 bases). The CDR3 runs to 16 residues. Trimming took 3 bases from V and 5 from J, leaving 16 bases between them. Per germline, CDR1 SGHTA and CDR2 FQGNSA. CDR3 bases: TGTGCCAGCAGCTTTCCAGGGTCCCTTTTGACCGGGGAGCTGTTTTTT. It encodes CASSFPGSLLTGELFF.

This clone came up once. J is TRBJ1-3 and V is TRBV7-9; D might be TRBD1 (5 bases). Germline V gene data show CDR1 as SEHNR and CDR2 as FQNEAQ (reference sequence). Trimming removed 6 bases from V and 0 bases from J, with 6 bases in between. The CDR3 is 13 amino acids. CDR3 sequence (DNA): TGTGCCAGCAGGGGGGACTCTGGAAACACCATATATTTT. Protein sequence: CASRGDSGNTIYF.

This clone was found once. V and J are TRBV5-4 and TRBJ2-1, with TRBD2 identical over 13 bases. V gave up 3 bases and J gave up 16 bases; unmatched junction bases: 7. CDR3 size: 13 residues. Germline V gene data show CDR1 as SGHNT and CDR2 as YYREEE (reference sequence). CDR3 residues: CASSWGLAGKEFF. In DNA form, the CDR3 reads TGTGCCAGCAGCTGGGGACTAGCGGGAAAGGAATTCTTC. Together with reference TRBV5-4 and TRBJ2-1, the CDR3 gives the full variable domain: ETGVTQSPTHLIKTRGQQVTLRCSSQSGHNTVSWYQQALGQGPQFIFQYYREEENGRGNFPPRFSGLQFPNYSSELNVNALELDDSALYLCASSWGLAGKEFFGPGTRLTVL.

V and J are TRBV18 and TRBJ2-3, with TRBD2 as a possible D gene (7 bases). Germline V gene lookup returns CDR1 KGHSH and CDR2 LQKENI. V lost 2 bases and J lost 2, with 14 bases in between. There are 16 residues in the CDR3. This CDR3 is CASSPAQAGATDTQYF. DNA of the CDR3: TGTGCCAGCTCACCAGCACAGGCGGGGGCCACAGATACGCAGTATTTT.

This chain joins TRBV23-1 and TRBJ2-3; TRBD1 or TRBD2 may be the D gene (5 bases each). TRBV23-1 is flagged as an ORF with uncertain function. V was pared by 0 bases and J by 5 bases, with 21 bases between. This CDR3 comprises 18 residues. CDR3 DNA: TGCGCCAGCAGTCAATCGCTCCGGGGATTGGGGGTGAGAGATACGCAGTATTTT. Amino acids: CASSQSLRGLGVRDTQYF.

The chain recombines TRBV4-1 with TRBJ1-1; a possible D gene is TRBD1 (5 bases). The germline V and J ends were trimmed by 2 bases and 1 base, with 8 bases remaining between them. CDR1 is MGHRA and CDR2 is YSYEKL in the germline V gene. This CDR3 is 14 amino acids long. The CDR3 nucleotides read TGCGCCAGCAGCCAAACTCAGGGGAACACTGAAGCTTTCTTT. Translating it yields CASSQTQGNTEAFF.

This chain connects TRBV19 to TRBJ2-3; D is unclear. Germline CDR1 is LNHDA and CDR2 is SQIVND (reference sequence). This CDR3 comprises 14 residues. V was trimmed by 9 bases and J by 0 bases, leaving 13 bases between them. The CDR3 nucleotides are TGTGCCAGCCATACGGGTTCTAGCACAGATACGCAGTATTTT. Amino acids: CASHTGSSTDTQYF.

The chain recombines TRBV7-9 with TRBJ2-1; TRBD2 matches at 7 bases. Per germline, CDR1 SEHNR and CDR2 FQNEAQ (reference sequence). Trimming cost V 2 bases and J 8 bases; bases outside gene matches: 3. The CDR3 covers 13 residues. In DNA form, the CDR3 reads TGTGCCAGCAGCTTACCAGGGAGGGATGAGCAGTTCTTC. Translated, it gives CASSLPGRDEQFF.

The V and J genes are TRBV3-1 (or the pseudogene TRBV3-2) and TRBJ2-5; tentatively, D is TRBD1 (6 bases). Germline CDR1 is LGHDT and CDR2 is YNNKEL (reference sequence). Trimming removed 0 bases from V and 5 bases from J, with 13 bases in between. The CDR3 runs 15 residues. The CDR3 DNA sequence: TGTGCCAGCAGCCAAGATGGGCGCAGGGGCGAGACCCAGTACTTC. This gives the protein CASSQDGRRGETQYF.

The V gene is TRBV7-2, the J gene TRBJ2-2; 7 nucleotides line up with TRBD2. Losses at the gene ends were 5 bases for V and 6 bases for J; bases not matched to a gene: 6. The CDR3 sequence is 14 residues long. Looked up from germline, CDR1 is SGHTA and CDR2 is FQGNSA. The chain's CDR3 is CASSPPGLAGELFF. For the CDR3, the DNA is TGTGCCAGCAGCCCCCCCGGACTAGCCGGGGAGCTGTTTTTT.

V is TRBV20-1 and J is TRBJ2-3; D not resolved. CDR3 length equals 11 residues. Germline assignment: CDR1 DFQATT and CDR2 SNEGSKA (reference sequence). Trimming shortened V by 5 bases and J by 4 bases, and 7 bases separated the two germline ends. The CDR3 DNA follows: TGCAGTGCTTATTCATCAGATACGCAGTATTTT. It is translated as CSAYSSDTQYF.

The V call is TRBV6-1, the J call TRBJ2-3, with no clear D. The CDR3 extends over 14 amino acids. The germline V gene has CDR1 MNHNS and CDR2 SASEGT. V was clipped by 2 bases and J by 2 bases, with 8 bases between them. The CDR3 nucleotides are TGTGCCAGCAGTGAAATACAGAACACAGATACGCAGTATTTT. Residues: CASSEIQNTDTQYF.

V usage is TRBV2 and J usage is TRBJ1-1; maybe TRBD1 (5 bases). The CDR3 runs 14 residues. V gave up 4 bases and J gave up 1 base, with 10 bases separating them. Germline loops: CDR1 SNHLY, CDR2 FYNNEI. The DNA of the CDR3 is TGTGCCAGCAGTGTTCAGGGAGAGAACACTGAAGCTTTCTTT. Protein sequence: CASSVQGENTEAFF.

The chain links TRBV4-1 to TRBJ2-2, with D tentatively TRBD1 (6 bases). V dropped 3 bases and J dropped 6 bases, with 11 bases sitting between them. CDR1 MGHRA and CDR2 YSYEKL come from the germline V gene. The CDR3 totals 14 residues. The CDR3 nucleotides are TGCGCCAGCAGCCAGAGACAGGCCGCCGGGGAGCTGTTTTTT. Translated: CASSQRQAAGELFF.